These T cell receptor beta chains were read from a single sample in a study of T cells in Graves' hyperthyroidism and ophthalmopathy. TCRdb analysed the multiplex PCR reads with MiXCR anew, one entry per CDR3 protein. The repertoire holds hundreds of thousands of distinct CDR3 sequences, with roughly 40% as singletons. Material for sequencing was blood. Source of these receptors: a young man with Graves' hyperthyroidism. The CDR3 runs from the conserved cysteine through the conserved F or W.

J: TRBJ2-7
V: TRBV7-2
CDR3: CASSLDAATYEQYF

J: TRBJ2-7
V: TRBV29-1
CDR3: CSVDRDSCSSYEQYF

J: TRBJ1-5
V: TRBV6-6
CDR3: CASRETLSSNQPQHF

J: TRBJ1-2
V: TRBV2
CDR3: CASSPGRGYGYTF

J: TRBJ1-1
V: TRBV2
CDR3: CASTWDRKNTEAFF

J: TRBJ1-1
V: TRBV2
CDR3: CASRDFRDGDTEAFF

J: TRBJ1-1
V: TRBV7-8
CDR3: CASSPRTRLNTEAFF

J: TRBJ1-5
V: TRBV10-3
CDR3: CAISAAGALGTQPQHF

J: TRBJ2-5
V: TRBV20-1
CDR3: CSATKDSRQETQYF

J: TRBJ1-1
V: TRBV25-1
CDR3: CASSSWTGPANTEAFF

J: TRBJ1-3
V: TRBV12-3/TRBV12-4
CDR3: CASSPLGQGVRNTIYF

J: TRBJ2-5
V: TRBV20-1
CDR3: CSATRPPQETQYF

J: TRBJ1-5
V: TRBV20-1
CDR3: CSAHFRENQPQHF

J: TRBJ2-7
V: TRBV10-3
CDR3: CAISESVSLYF

J: TRBJ2-2
V: TRBV7-8
CDR3: CASSRRTGELFF

J: TRBJ1-5
V: TRBV6-6
CDR3: CASSTDRDNQPQHF

J: TRBJ1-2
V: TRBV7-8
CDR3: CASSAGRSGGYTF

J: TRBJ1-5
V: TRBV5-5
CDR3: CASSFGGHEPQHF

J: TRBJ2-7
V: TRBV5-1
CDR3: CASRVSGSPEQYF

J: TRBJ2-7
V: TRBV7-9
CDR3: CASSYSARHLSYEQYF

J: TRBJ1-3
V: TRBV12-3/TRBV12-4
CDR3: CASSLYFSGNTIYF

J: TRBJ1-2
V: TRBV7-9
CDR3: CASSSQGSTVAGYTF

J: TRBJ1-6
V: TRBV20-1
CDR3: CSARGTINSPLHF

J: TRBJ1-1
V: TRBV25-1
CDR3: CASTVGLLAFF

J: TRBJ1-6
V: TRBV7-9
CDR3: CASSSGPGTGAFNSPLHF

J: TRBJ1-2
V: TRBV10-3
CDR3: CASDAGQGANGYTF

J: TRBJ1-5
V: TRBV19
CDR3: CASSILGDPGQPQHF

J: TRBJ1-1
V: TRBV7-6
CDR3: CASSWGGEGTEAFF

J: TRBJ1-1
V: TRBV10-3
CDR3: CASSGGTAPDTEAFF

J: TRBJ2-5
V: TRBV29-1
CDR3: CSVELSGGPAETQYF

J: TRBJ2-5
V: TRBV4-1
CDR3: CASSQVGSSGEETQYF

J: TRBJ1-3
V: TRBV20-1
CDR3: CSVPGRLNSGNTIYF

J: TRBJ2-7
V: TRBV20-1
CDR3: CSANRDRGDEQYF

J: TRBJ1-1
V: TRBV19
CDR3: CASSPLGAEASF

J: TRBJ2-5
V: TRBV12-3/TRBV12-4
CDR3: CASSSIRRTKETQYF

J: TRBJ2-7
V: TRBV10-3
CDR3: CAIGSESEQYF

J: TRBJ1-6
V: TRBV3-1
CDR3: CASSQISPNSPLHF

J: TRBJ1-1
V: TRBV29-1
CDR3: CSVRQGSDTEAFF

J: TRBJ1-2
V: TRBV15
CDR3: CATSEGQGATDGYTF

J: TRBJ2-7
V: TRBV2
CDR3: CASSVERGYEQYF

J: TRBJ2-7
V: TRBV2
CDR3: CASSPLDGSYEQYF